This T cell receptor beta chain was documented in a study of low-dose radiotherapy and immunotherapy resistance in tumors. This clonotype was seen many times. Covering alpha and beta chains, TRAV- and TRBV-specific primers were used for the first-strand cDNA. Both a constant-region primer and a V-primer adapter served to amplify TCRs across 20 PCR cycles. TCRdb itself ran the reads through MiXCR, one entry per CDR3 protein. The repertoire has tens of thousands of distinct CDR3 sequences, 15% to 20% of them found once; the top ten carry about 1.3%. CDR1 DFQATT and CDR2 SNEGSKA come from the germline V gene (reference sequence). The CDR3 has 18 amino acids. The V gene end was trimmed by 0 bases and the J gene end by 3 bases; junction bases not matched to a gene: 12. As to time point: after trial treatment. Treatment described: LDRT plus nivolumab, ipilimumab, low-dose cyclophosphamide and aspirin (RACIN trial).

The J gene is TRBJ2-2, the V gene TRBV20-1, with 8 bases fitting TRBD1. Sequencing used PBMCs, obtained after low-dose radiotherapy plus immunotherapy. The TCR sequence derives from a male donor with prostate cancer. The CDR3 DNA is TGCAGTGCTAGAGATCGGGCAGGGGGCCCAAGGGACACCGGGGAGCTGTTTTTT. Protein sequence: CSARDRAGGPRDTGELFF.